The 20 T cell receptor beta chains presented below share a single source sample, sequenced in a study of blood T cell repertoires in COVID-19 (dated by TCRdb to about 2020). Preparation of the library involved the immunoSEQ multiplex PCR assay. TCRdb stores this immuneACCESS table with in-frame sequences only. Part of the clones is absent; in the studies checked, under half of the shortfall reflects unresolved V genes, and no reason is known for the rest. The sample data list over 200,000 clones, and just under 90% of these were observed just once. The ten largest clones take up 4% of the sample. Input material: PBMCs or T cells enriched from blood (not recorded which). The receptor set was obtained from a woman aged 25 to 39 with acute COVID-19.

The J gene is TRBJ2-5, the V gene TRBV5-5; D possibly corresponds to TRBD1 (6 bases). The CDR3 totals 12 residues. The germline gives CDR1 SGHKS, CDR2 YYEKEE (reference sequence). V lost 5 bases to trimming and J lost 5 bases, with 10 bases between them. CDR3 residues: CASSPGVETQYF. In nucleotides, the CDR3 is TGTGCCAGCAGTCCAGGGGTGGAGACCCAGTACTTC.

V is TRBV2 and J is TRBJ2-2; TRBD1 aligns across 8 bases. Germline CDR1 and CDR2: SNHLY and FYNNEI. V was clipped by 6 bases and J by 7 bases; unmatched bases: 7. CDR3 length: 14 residues. As DNA, the CDR3 is TGTGCCAGCAGCCAGGACAGGGCTGGCGGGGAGCTGTTTTTT. This translates into CASSQDRAGGELFF.

This clone was counted a single time. This rearrangement joins TRBV2 to TRBJ2-1, with 10 bases aligning to TRBD2. V trimming: 4 bases; J trimming: 4 bases; junction bases outside the gene matches: 4. This CDR3 has 15 amino acids. Germline lookup yields CDR1 SNHLY and CDR2 FYNNEI. CDR3 coding DNA: TGTGCCAGCAGTGTTAGCGGGGGGTTTTACAATGAGCAGTTCTTC. It encodes CASSVSGGFYNEQFF.

V is TRBV14 and J is TRBJ2-7; perhaps TRBD2 as D (6 bases). The germline V gene encodes CDR1 SGHDN and CDR2 FVKESK. The germline V and J ends were trimmed by 0 bases and 6 bases, with 9 bases remaining between them. This CDR3 contains 13 residues. CDR3 nucleotides: TGTGCCAGCAGCCAAGAATGGGAGGTCGAGCAGTACTTC. It is translated as CASSQEWEVEQYF.

The chain joins TRBV28 to TRBJ1-1, with D perhaps matching TRBD1 (5 bases). The CDR3 has 15 residues. From germline, CDR1 is MDHEN and CDR2 SYDVKM. V was pared by 5 bases and J by 4 bases, with 17 bases between. This chain's CDR3 is CASSDGGPRFTEAFF. For the CDR3, the DNA is TGTGCCAGCAGTGACGGGGGACCCCGGTTCACTGAAGCTTTCTTT.

The genes are TRBV7-2 and TRBJ2-2; TRBD2 aligns across 12 bases. From germline, CDR1 is SGHTA and CDR2 FQGNSA. The CDR3 runs 16 residues. Germline trimming cut 6 bases from V and 2 bases from J; bases unmatched to any gene: 4. CDR3 protein: CASSETSGGNTGELFF. The CDR3 DNA follows: TGTGCCAGCAGTGAGACTAGCGGGGGAAACACCGGGGAGCTGTTTTTT.

The chain uses TRBV5-1 and TRBJ1-2; perhaps TRBD1 as D (6 bases). CDR3 length: 10 residues. In germline, CDR1 is SGHRS, CDR2 YFSETQ. V lost 7 bases and J 6 bases, leaving 7 bases between the germline ends. In DNA, the CDR3 is TGCGCCAGCTCAGGGGATGGCTACACCTTC. Amino acid sequence: CASSGDGYTF.

This clone was seen a few times. This rearrangement joins TRBV30 to TRBJ2-7; D possibly corresponds to TRBD1 (6 bases). V shed 4 bases and J shed 2 bases, with 15 bases lying between them. CDR1 and CDR2 from the germline V gene are GTSNPN and SVGIG (reference sequence). CDR3 size: 14 residues. The DNA for the CDR3 is TGTGCCTGGATGGGGCAGGGGATCACCTACGAGCAGTACTTC. Encoded protein: CAWMGQGITYEQYF.

V usage is TRBV6-1 and J usage is TRBJ2-3; 11 nucleotides match TRBD1. Germline values: CDR1 MNHNS, CDR2 SASEGT. This CDR3 region has 17 residues. V dropped 4 bases and J dropped 0; count of bases not matched to a gene: 6. The CDR3 DNA is TGTGCCAGCAGTGCCCGAGGGACAGGGGGAAGCACAGATACGCAGTATTTT. It translates to CASSARGTGGSTDTQYF.

This clone was detected once. This rearrangement joins TRBV5-5 to TRBJ2-1, with TRBD1 matching over 8 bases. Germline V gene lookup returns CDR1 SGHKS and CDR2 YYEKEE (reference sequence). The V gene end was trimmed by 4 bases and the J gene end by 7 bases; junction bases not matched to a gene: 7. This CDR3 contains 14 residues. The CDR3 DNA reads TGTGCCAGCAGCCGAGGGCAGGGGGCAAATGAGCAGTTCTTC. This translates into CASSRGQGANEQFF.

The chain carries TRBV12-3 or TRBV12-4 and TRBJ1-6, with D possibly matching TRBD1 (5 bases). The V end lost 6 bases, the J end lost 5 bases, and 8 bases lay between the germline ends. This CDR3 comprises 13 residues. The chain's CDR3 is CASRFRDNSPLHF. For the CDR3, the DNA is TGTGCCAGCAGATTCAGGGATAATTCACCCCTCCACTTT.

The chain employs TRBV10-3 and TRBJ1-5; TRBD1 aligns across 7 bases. CDR1 and CDR2 from the germline V gene are ENHRY and SYGVKD. CDR3 size: 13 residues. V was clipped by 9 bases and J by 2 bases; unmatched bases: 4. Here the CDR3 reads CAIDRDGNQPQHF. DNA of the CDR3: TGTGCCATAGACAGGGACGGCAATCAGCCCCAGCATTTT.

The J gene is TRBJ1-5, the V gene TRBV28, with D unresolved. The CDR3 loop spans 14 amino acids. Trimming stripped 2 bases from V and 1 base from J, with 6 bases between. The V gene's germline CDR1 is MDHEN and CDR2 SYDVKM. The CDR3 spells CASSLSQSNQPQHF. CDR3 nucleotide sequence: TGTGCCAGCAGTTTAAGTCAGAGCAATCAGCCCCAGCATTTT. The full variable domain, its missing parts supplied by reference TRBV28 and TRBJ1-5, is DVKVTQSSRYLVKRTGEKVFLECVQDMDHENMFWYRQDPGLGLRLIYFSYDVKMKEKGDIPEGYSVSREKKERFSLILESASTNQTSMYLCASSLSQSNQPQHFGDGTRLSIL.

The chain employs TRBV19 and TRBJ1-4; 7 nucleotides agree with TRBD1. Germline lookup yields CDR1 LNHDA and CDR2 SQIVND (reference sequence). The CDR3 is 15 residues long. V shed 4 bases, J shed 8 bases, and the junction held 10 bases outside the gene matches. CDR3 DNA: TGTGCCAGTAGTAGGAATCGACAGGGCGAGGAAAAACTGTTTTTT. Amino acid sequence: CASSRNRQGEEKLFF.

J is TRBJ1-5 and V is TRBV18, with 8 bases matching TRBD1. Germline V gene sequence: CDR1 KGHSH, CDR2 LQKENI. Trimming at V came to 6 bases and at J to 2 bases, leaving 3 bases not matched to a gene. The CDR3 length is 14 residues. CDR3 residues: CASSTGGGNQPQHF. Here the CDR3 DNA reads TGTGCCAGCTCTACAGGGGGTGGCAATCAGCCCCAGCATTTT.

The chain employs TRBV2 and TRBJ2-7; TRBD1 agrees at 11 bases. Germline V gene data show CDR1 as SNHLY and CDR2 as FYNNEI. This CDR3 region has 14 residues. V lost 6 bases and J lost 5; bases outside the gene matches: 6. The CDR3 DNA is TGTGCCAGCAGCGGGCGGACAGGGGGCGACGAGCAGTACTTC. Amino acids: CASSGRTGGDEQYF.

The chain is built from TRBV11-2 and TRBJ2-1; D unresolved. Between the trimmed V and J ends, which lost 3 bases and 7 bases, there was a span of 7 bases. Germline V gene data show CDR1 as SGHAT and CDR2 as FQNNGV. This CDR3 has 12 residues. The CDR3 here is CASSFGRNEQFF. The CDR3 DNA sequence: TGTGCCAGCAGCTTCGGTCGGAATGAGCAGTTCTTC.

The rearrangement links TRBV29-1 to TRBJ2-2; tentatively, D is TRBD1 (6 bases). The length of the CDR3 is 14 residues. Looked up from germline, CDR1 is SQVTM and CDR2 is ANQGSEA. V gave up 6 bases and J gave up 0 bases, with 11 bases separating them. The DNA for the CDR3 is TGCAGCGTAAGACAGGACCCGAACACCGGGGAGCTGTTTTTT. This codes for CSVRQDPNTGELFF.

The J gene is TRBJ1-2, the V gene TRBV5-6; a weak D match, TRBD1 (6 bases). V was pared by 2 bases and J by 5 bases, with 16 bases between. The CDR3 has 15 amino acids. The germline gives CDR1 SGHDT, CDR2 YYEEEE. In DNA, the CDR3 is TGTGCCAGCAGCTTCCCCGGGACACCGACTTATGGCTACACCTTC. Amino acids: CASSFPGTPTYGYTF.

Concerning this clone: The junction differs from germline at one of its ends, possibly a read error. The rearrangement links TRBV29-1 to TRBJ1-2; 9 bases align to TRBD1. CDR3 length equals 14 residues. Germline lookup yields CDR1 SQVTM and CDR2 ANQGSEA. The CDR3 coding sequence is TGCAGCGTTGAACCGGACAGGGGTAACAATGGCTACACCTTC. The encoded protein is CSVEPDRGNNGYTF.